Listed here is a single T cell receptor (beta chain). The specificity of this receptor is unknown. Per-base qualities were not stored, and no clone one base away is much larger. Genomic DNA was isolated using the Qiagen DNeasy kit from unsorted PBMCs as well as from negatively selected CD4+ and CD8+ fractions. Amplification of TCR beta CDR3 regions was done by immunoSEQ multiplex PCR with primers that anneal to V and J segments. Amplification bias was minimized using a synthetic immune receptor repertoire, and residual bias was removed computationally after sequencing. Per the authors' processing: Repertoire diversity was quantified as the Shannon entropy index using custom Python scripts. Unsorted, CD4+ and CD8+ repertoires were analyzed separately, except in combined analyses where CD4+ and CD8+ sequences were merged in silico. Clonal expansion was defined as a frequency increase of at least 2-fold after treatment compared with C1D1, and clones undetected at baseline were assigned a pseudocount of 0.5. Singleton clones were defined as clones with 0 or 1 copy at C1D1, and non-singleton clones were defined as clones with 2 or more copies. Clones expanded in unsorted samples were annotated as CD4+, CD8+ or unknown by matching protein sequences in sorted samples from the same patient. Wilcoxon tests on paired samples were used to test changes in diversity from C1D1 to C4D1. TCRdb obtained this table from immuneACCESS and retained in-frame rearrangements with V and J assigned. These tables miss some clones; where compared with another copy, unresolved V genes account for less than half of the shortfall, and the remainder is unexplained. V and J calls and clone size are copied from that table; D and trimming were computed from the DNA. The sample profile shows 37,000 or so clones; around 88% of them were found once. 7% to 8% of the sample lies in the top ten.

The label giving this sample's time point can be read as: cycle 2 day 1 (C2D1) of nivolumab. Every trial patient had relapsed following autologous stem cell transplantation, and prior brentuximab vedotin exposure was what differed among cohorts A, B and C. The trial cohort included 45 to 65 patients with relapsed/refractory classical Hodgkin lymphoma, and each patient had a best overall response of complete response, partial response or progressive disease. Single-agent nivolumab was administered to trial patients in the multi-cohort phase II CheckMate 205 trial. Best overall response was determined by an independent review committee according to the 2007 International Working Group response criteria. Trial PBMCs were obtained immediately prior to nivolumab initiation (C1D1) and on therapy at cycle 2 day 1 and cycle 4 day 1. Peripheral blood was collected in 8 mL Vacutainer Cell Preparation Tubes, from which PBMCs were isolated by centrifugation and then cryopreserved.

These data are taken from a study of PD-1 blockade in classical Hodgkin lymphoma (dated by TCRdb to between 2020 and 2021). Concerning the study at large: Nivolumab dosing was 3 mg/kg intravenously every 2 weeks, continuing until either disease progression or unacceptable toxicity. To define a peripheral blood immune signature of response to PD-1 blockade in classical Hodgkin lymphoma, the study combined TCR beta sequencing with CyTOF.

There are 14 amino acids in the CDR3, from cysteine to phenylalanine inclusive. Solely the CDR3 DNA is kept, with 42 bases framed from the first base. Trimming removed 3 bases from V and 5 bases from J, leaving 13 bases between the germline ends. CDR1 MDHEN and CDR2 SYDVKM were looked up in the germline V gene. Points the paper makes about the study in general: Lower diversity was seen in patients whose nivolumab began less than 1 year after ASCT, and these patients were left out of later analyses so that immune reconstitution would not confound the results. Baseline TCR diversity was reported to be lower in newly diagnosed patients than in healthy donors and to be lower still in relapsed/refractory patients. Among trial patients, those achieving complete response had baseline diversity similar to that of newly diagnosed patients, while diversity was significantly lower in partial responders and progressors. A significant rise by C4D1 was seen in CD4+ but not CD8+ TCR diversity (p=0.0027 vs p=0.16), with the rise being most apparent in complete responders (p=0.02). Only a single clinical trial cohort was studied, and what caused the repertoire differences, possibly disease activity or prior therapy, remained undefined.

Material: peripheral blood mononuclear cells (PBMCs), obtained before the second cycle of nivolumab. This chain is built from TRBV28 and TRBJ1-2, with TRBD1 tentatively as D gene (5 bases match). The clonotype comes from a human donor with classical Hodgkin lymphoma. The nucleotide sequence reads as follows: TGTGCCAGCAGTTTGACGAGGGGCTGGTATGGCTACACCTTC. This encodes CASSLTRGWYGYTF.